This TCR beta chain was sequenced for a study of blood T cell repertoires in COVID-19. Study-wide background: Some COVID-19 samples were acute and others convalescent; all came from the United States, Italy and Spain. Sample material is recorded as cDNA or gDNA derived from T cells, B-cell-depleted T cells, or PBMCs.

The V gene lost 0 bases and the J gene lost 5 bases, with 14 bases spanning the gap. CDR3 length: 16 residues. The germline CDR1 and CDR2 sequences are SGHRS and YFSETQ. In the authors' workflow: Researchers report that nucleated cell counts were estimated from reference gene primer amplification. Repertoires were generated with immunoSEQ multiplex PCR, while TCRdb's copy carries only in-frame clones and drops some. D and trimming come from the DNA, and the V and J calls and clone size come from that table. This table has under 150,000 clones, 80% appearing once. Sequencing was done on a sample of peripheral blood. The gene calls are TRBV5-1 and TRBJ1-4; no definite D call. The receptor was derived from a man aged 65 to 85 with acute or convalescent COVID-19. CDR3 sequence: CASSLGSRTSNEKLFF. Written as DNA, the CDR3 is TGCGCCAGCAGCTTGGGATCGCGAACCTCAAATGAAAAACTGTTTTTT.